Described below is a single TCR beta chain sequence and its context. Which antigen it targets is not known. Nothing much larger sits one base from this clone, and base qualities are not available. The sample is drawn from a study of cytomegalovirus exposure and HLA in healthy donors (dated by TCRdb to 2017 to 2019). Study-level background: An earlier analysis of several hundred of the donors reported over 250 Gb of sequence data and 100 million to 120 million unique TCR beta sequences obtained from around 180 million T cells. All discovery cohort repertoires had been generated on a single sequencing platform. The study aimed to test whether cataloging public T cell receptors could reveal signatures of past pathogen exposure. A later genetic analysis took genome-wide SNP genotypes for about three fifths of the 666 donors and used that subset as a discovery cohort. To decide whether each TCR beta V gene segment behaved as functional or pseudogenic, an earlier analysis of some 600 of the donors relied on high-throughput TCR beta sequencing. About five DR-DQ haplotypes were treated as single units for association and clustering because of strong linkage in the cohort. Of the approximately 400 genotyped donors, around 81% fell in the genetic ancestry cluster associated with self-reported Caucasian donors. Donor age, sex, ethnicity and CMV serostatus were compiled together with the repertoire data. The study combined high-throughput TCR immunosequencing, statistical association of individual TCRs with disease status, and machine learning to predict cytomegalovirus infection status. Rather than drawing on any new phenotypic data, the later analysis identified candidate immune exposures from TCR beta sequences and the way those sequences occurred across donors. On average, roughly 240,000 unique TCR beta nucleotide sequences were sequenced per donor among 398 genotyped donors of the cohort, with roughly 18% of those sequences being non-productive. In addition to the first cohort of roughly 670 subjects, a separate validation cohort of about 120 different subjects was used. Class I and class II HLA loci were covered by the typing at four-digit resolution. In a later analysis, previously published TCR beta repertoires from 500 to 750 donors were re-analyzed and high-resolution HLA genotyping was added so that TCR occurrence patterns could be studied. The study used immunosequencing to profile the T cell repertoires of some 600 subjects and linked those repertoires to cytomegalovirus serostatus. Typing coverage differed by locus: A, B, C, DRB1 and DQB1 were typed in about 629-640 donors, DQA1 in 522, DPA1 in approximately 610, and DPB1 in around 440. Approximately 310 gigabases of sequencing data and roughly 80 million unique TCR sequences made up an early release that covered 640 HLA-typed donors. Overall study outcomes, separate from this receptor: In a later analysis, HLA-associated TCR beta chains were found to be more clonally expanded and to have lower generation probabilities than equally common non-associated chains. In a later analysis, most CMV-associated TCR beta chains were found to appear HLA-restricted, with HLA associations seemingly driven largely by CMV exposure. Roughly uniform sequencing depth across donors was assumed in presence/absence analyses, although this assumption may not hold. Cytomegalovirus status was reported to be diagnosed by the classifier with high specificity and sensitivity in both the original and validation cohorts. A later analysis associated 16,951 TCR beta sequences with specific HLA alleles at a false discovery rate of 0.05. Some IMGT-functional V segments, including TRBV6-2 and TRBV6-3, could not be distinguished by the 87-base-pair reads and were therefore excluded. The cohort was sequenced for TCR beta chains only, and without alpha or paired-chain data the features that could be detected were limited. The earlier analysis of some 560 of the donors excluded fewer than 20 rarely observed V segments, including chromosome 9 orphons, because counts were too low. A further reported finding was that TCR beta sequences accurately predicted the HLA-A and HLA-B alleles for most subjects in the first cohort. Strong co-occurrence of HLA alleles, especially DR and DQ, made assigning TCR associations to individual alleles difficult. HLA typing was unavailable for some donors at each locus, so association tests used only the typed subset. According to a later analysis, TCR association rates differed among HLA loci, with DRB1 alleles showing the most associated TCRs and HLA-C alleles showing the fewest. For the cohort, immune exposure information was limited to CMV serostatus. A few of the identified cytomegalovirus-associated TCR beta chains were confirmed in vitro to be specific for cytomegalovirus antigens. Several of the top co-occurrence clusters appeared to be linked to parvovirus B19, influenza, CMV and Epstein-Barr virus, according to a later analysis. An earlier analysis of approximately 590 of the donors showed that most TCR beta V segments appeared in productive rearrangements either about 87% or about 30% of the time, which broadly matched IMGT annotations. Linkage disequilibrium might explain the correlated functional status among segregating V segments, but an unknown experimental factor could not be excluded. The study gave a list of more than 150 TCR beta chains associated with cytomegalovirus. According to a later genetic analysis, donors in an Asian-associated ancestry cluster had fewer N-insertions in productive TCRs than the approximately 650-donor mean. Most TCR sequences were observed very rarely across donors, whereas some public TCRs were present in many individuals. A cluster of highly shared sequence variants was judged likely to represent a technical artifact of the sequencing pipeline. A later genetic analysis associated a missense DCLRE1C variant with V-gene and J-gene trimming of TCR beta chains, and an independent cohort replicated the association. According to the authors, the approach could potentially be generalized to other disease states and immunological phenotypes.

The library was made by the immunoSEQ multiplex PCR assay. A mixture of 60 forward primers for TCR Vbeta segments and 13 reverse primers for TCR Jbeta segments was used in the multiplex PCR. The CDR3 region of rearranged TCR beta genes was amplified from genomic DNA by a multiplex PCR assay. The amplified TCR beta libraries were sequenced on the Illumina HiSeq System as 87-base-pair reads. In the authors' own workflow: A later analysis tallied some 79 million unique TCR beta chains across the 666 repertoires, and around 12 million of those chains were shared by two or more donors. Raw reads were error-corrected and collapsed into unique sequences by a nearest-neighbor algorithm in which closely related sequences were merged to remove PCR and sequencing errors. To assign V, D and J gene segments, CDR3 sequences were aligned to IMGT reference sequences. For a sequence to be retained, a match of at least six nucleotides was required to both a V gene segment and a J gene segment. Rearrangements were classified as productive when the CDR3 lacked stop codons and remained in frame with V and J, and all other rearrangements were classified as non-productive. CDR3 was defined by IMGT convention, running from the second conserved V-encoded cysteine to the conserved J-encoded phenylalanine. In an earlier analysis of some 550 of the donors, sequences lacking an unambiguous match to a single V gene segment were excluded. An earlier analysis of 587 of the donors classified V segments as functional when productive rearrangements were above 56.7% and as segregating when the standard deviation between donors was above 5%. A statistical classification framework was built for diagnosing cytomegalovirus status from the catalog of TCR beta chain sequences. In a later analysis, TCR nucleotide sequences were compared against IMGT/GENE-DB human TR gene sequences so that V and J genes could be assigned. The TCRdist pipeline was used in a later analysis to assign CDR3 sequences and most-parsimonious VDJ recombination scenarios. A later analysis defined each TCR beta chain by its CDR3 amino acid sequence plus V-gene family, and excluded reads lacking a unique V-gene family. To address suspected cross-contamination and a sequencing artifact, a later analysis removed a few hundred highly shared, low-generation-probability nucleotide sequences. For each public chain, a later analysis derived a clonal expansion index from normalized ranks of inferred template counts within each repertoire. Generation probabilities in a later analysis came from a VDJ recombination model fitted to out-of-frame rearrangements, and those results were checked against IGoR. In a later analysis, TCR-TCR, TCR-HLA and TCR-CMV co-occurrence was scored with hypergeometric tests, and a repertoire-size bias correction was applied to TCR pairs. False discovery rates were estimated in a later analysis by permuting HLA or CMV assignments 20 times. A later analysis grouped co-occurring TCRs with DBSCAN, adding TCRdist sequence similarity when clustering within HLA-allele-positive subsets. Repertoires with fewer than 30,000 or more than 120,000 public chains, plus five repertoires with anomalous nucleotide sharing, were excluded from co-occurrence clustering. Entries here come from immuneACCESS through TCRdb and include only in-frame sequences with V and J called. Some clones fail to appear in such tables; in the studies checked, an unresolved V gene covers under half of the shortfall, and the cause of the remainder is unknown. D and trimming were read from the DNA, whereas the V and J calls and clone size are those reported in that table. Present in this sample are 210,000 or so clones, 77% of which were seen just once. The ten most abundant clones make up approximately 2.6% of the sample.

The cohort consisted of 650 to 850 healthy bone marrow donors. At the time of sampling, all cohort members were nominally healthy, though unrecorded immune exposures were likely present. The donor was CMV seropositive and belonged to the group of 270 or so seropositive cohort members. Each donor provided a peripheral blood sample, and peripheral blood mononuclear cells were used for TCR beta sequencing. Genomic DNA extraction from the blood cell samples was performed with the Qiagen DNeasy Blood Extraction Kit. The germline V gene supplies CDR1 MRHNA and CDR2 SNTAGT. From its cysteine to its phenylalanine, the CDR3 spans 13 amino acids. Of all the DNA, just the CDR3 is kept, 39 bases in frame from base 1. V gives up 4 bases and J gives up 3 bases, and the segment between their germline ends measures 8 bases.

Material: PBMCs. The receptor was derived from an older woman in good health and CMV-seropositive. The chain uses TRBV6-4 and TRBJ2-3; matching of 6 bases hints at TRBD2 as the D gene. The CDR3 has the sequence CASSAEGTDTQYF. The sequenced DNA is TGTGCCAGCAGTGCGGAGGGTACAGATACGCAGTATTTT.